This TCR beta chain stems from a study of blood T cell repertoires in COVID-19. Study information: Samples taken during acute and convalescent COVID-19 were collected in the United States, Italy and Spain. From T cells, B-cell-depleted T cells, or PBMCs came the material, which was cDNA or gDNA.

Germline CDR1 and CDR2: SGHRS and YFSETQ. The CDR3 totals 16 residues. Trimming removed 0 bases from V and 2 bases from J; junction bases left unmatched: 8. This table comes from immunoSEQ multiplex PCR, and its TCRdb copy is limited to in-frame clones, with some not included. Seen here are about half a million clones, 70% to 90% observed once, and the top ten hold about 3.2%. This sequence originates from a human donor in a cohort sampled during active COVID-19. This rearrangement joins TRBV5-1 to TRBJ2-7, with 7 bases fitting TRBD1. What was sequenced was peripheral blood. The CDR3 reads CASSLVDRELTYEQYF. The CDR3 DNA reads as TGCGCCAGCAGCTTGGTAGACAGGGAACTTACCTACGAGCAGTACTTC.